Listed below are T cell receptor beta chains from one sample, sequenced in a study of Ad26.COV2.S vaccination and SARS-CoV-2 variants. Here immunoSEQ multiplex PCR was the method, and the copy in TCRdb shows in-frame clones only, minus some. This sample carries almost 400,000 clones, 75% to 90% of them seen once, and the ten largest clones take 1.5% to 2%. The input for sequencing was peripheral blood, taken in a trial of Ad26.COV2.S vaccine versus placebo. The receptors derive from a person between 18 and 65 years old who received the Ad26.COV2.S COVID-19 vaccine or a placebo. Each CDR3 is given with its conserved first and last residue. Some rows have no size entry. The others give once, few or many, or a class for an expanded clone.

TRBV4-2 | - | CASSQEPKLAGVYF
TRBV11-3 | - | CASSLQGSDEQFF
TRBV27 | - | CASTPGVRYRTDTQYF
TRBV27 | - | CASSLEDRAYNEQFF
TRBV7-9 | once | CASSERLATTYNEQFF
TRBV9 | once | CASSVAEVVDTQYF
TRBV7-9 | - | CASSPGTQGSNYGYTF
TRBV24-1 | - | CATPGGRPYNEQFF
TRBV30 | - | CAWRLLDSSYNEQFF
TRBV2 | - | CASNDRPGETQYF
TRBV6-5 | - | CASSPDRAGNTIYF
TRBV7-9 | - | CASSLSRSNEQFF
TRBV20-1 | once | CSASWTGGAYEQYF
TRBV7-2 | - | CASSLNRVYEQYF
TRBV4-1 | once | CASSQEGLGNQPQHF
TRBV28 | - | CASRLTGVAGYTF
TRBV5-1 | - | CASSLVAASGRIPDTQYF
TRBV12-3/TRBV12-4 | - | CASSLKPAGELFF
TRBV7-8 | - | CASSLVLGILFYEQYF
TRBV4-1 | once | CASRLSVPEVSTQYF
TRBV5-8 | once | CASPSWGLDRNYEQYF
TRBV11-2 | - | CASSLGQFYEQYF
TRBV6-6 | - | CASTDPGVGQPQHF
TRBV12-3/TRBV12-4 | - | CASGTLSYNEQFF
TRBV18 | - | CASSTSGRTGELFF
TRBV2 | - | CASSGSNYGYTF
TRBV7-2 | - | CASSSRRGYGYTF
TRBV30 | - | CARGDSYEQYF
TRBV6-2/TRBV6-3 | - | CASSYSGLAGTGELFF
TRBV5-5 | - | CASSRRGYYEQYF
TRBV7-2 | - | CASRKGGVGNEQFF
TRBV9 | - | CASSAAGTVYQETQYF
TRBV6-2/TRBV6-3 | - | CASSYLQVYNSPLHF
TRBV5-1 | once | CASSLASTSDTQYF
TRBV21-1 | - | CASSGGGSWASSTDTQYF
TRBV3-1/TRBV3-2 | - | CASSLRTGGTDTQYF
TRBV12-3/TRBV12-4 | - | CASSRGGQYEQYF
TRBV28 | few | CASSLGGDNYGYTF
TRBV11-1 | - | CASSATGGLVSETQYF
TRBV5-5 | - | CASKRGVAGSYEQYF
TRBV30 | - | CAWSAVGEQFF
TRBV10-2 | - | CASSETGRIYEQYF
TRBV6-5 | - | CASRTGLGNQPQHF
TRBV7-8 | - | CASRGGQGDNSPLHF
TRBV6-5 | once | CASSFRQGSYEQYF
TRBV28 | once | CASRTFSGETQYF